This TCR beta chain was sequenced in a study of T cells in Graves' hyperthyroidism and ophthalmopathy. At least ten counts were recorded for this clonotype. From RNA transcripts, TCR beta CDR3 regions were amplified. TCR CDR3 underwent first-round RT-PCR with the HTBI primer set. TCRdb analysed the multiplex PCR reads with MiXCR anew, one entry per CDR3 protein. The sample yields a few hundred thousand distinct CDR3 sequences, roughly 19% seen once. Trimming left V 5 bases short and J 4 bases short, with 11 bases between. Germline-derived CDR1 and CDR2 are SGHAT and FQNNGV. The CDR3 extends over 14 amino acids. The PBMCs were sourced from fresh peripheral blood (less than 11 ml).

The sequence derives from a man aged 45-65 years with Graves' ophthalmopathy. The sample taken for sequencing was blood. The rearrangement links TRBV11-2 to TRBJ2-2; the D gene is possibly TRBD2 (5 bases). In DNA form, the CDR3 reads TGTGCCAGCAGCCCCCTAGCTCGCACCGGGGAGCTGTTTTTT. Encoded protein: CASSPLARTGELFF.